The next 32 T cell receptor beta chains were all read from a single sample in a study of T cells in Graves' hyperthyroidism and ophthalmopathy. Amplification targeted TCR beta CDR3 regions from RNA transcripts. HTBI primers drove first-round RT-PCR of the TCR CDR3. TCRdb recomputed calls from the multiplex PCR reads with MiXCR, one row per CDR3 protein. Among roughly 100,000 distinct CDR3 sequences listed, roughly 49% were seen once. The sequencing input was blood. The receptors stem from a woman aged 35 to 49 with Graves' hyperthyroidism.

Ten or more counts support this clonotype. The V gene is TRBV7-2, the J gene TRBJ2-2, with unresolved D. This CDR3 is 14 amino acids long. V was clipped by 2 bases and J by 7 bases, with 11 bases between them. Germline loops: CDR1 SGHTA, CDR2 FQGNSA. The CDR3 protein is CASSLRAKGGELFF. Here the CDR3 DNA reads TGTGCCAGCAGCTTACGGGCCAAGGGCGGGGAGCTGTTTTTT.

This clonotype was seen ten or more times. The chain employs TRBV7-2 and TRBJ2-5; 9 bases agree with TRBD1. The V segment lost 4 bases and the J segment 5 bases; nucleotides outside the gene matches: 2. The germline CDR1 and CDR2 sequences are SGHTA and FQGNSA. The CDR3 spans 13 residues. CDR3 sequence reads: CASSSQGAETQYF. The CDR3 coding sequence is TGTGCCAGCAGCTCACAGGGGGCCGAGACCCAGTACTTC. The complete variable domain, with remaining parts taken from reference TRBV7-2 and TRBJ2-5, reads GAGVSQSPSNKVTEKGKDVELRCDPISGHTALYWYRQSLGQGLEFLIYFQGNSAPDKSGLPSDRFSAERTGGSVSTLTIQRTQQEDSAVYLCASSSQGAETQYFGPGTRLLVL.

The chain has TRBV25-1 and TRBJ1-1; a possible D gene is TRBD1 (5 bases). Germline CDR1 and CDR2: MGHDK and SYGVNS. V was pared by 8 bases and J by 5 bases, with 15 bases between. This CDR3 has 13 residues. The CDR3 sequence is CASLRGRITEAFF. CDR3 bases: TGTGCCAGCTTAAGGGGAAGGATAACTGAAGCTTTCTTT. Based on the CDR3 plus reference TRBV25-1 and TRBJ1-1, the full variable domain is EADIYQTPRYLVIGTGKKITLECSQTMGHDKMYWYQQDPGMELHLIHYSYGVNSTEKGDLSSESTVSRIRTEHFPLTLESARPSHTSQYLCASLRGRITEAFFGQGTRLTVV.

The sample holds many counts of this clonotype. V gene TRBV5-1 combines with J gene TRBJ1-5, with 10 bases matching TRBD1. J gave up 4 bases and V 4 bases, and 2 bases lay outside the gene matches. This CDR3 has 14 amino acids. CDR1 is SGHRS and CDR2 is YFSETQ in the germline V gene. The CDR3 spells CASSEGQGNQPQHF. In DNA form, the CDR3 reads TGCGCCAGCAGCGAGGGACAGGGGAATCAGCCCCAGCATTTT.

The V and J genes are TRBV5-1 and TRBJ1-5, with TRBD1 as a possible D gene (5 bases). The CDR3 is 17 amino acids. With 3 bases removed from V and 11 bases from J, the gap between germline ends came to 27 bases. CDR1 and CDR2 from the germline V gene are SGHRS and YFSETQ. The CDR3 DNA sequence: TGCGCCAGCAGCTCGCTAGCGGGAGGGCCGGGGCGGGAGACCCAGCATTTT. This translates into CASSSLAGGPGRETQHF.

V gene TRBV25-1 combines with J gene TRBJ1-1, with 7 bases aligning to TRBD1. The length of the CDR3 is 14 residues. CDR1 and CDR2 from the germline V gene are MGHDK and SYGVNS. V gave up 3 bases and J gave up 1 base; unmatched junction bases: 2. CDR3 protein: CASSEKGANTEAFF. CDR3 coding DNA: TGTGCCAGCAGTGAGAAGGGGGCGAACACTGAAGCTTTCTTT.

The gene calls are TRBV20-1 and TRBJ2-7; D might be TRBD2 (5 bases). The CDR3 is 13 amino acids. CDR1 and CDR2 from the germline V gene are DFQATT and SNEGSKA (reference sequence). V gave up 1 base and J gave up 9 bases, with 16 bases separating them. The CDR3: CSARGGPGGGQYF. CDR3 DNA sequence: TGCAGTGCTAGAGGAGGGCCAGGAGGTGGGCAGTACTTC.

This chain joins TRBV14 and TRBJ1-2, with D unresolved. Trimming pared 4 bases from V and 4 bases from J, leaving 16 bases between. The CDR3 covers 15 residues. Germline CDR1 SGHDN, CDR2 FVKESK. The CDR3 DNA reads TGTGCCAGCAGCCCACTCAGTGCACGGTTCTATGGCTACACCTTC. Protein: CASSPLSARFYGYTF.

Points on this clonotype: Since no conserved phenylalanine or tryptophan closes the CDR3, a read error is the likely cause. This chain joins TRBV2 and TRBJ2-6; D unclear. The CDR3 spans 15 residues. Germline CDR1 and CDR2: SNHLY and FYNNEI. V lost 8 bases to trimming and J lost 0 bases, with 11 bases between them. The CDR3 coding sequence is TGTGCCAGCTCACCGCCGGTCTCTGGGGCCAACGTCCTGACTCTC. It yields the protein CASSPPVSGANVLTL.

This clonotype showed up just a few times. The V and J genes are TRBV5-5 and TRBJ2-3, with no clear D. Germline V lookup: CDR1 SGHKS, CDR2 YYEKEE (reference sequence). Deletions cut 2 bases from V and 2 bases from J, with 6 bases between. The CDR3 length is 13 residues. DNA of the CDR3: TGTGCCAGCAGCTTCCCTTCCACAGATACGCAGTATTTT. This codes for CASSFPSTDTQYF.

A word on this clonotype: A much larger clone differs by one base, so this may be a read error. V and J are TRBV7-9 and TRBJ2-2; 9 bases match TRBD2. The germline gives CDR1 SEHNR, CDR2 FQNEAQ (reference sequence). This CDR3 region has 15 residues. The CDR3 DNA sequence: TGTGCCAGTAGGGGGGGACTAGCCAGCACCGGGGGGCTGTTTTTT. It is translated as CASRGGLASTGGLFF.

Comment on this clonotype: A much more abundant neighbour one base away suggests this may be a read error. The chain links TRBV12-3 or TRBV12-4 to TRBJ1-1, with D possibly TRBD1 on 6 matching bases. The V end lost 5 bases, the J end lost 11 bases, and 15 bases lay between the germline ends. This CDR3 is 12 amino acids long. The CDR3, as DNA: TGTGCCAGCAGTCTTGGGGGGGCGCAGGCTTTCTTT. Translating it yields CASSLGGAQAFF.

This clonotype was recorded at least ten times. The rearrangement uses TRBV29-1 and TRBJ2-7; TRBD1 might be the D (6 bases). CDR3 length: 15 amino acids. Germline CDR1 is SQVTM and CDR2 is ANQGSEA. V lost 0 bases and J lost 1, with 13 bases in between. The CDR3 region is CSVEDQTGPSYEQYF. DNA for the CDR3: TGCAGCGTTGAAGATCAAACAGGGCCGTCCTACGAGCAGTACTTC.

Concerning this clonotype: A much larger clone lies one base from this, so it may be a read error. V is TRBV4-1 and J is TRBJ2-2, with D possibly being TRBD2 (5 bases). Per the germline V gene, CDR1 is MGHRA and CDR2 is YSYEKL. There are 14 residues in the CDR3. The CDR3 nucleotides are TGCGCCAGCAGCCAAGATTCCATGGCCGGGGAGCTGTCTTTT. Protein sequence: CASSQDSMAGELSF.

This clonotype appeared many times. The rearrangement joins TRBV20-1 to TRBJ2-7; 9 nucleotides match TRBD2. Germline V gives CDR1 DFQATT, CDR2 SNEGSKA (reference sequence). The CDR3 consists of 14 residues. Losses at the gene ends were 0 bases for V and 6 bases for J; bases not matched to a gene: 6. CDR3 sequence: CSARDHSGRREQYF. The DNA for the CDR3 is TGCAGTGCTAGAGATCACAGCGGGAGGCGCGAGCAGTACTTC.

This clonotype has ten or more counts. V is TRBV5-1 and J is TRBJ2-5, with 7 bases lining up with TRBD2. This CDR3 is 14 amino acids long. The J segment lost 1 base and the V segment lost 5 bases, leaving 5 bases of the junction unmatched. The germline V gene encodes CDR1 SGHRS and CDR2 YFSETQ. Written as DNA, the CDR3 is TGCGCCAGCAGGGGGGGGAAGGGCCAAGAGACCCAGTACTTC. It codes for CASRGGKGQETQYF.

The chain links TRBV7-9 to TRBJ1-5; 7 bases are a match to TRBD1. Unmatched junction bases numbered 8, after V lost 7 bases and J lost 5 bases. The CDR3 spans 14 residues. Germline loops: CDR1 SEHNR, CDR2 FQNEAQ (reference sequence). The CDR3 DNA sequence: TGTGCCAGCAAGGAAGGGACAGAAGATCAGCCCCAGCATTTT. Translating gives CASKEGTEDQPQHF.

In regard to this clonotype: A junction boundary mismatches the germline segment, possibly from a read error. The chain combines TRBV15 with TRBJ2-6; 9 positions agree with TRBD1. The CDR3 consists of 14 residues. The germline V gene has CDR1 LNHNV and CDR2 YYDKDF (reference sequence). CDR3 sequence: CATSTRGQGNTEAF. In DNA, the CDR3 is TGTGCCACCAGCACCCGAGGACAGGGGAACACTGAAGCTTTC.

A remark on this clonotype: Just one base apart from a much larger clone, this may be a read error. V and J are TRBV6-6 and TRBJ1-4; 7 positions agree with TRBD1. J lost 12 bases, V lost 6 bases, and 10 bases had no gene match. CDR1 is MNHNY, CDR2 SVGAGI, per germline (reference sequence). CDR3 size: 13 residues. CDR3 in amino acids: CASRGQVVEELFF. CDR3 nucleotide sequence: TGTGCCAGCAGAGGACAGGTCGTGGAAGAACTGTTTTTT.

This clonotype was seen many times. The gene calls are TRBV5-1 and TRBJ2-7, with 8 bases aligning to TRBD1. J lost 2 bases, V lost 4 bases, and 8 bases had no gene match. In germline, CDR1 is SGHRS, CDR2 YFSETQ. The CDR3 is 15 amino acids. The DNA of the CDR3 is TGCGCCAGCAGCCCCGACAGGGGAAGGCCCTACGAGCAGTACTTC. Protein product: CASSPDRGRPYEQYF.

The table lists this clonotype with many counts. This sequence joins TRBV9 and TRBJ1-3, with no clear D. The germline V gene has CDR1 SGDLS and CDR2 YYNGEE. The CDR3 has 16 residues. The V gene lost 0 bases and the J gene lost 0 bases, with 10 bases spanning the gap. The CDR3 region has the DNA TGTGCCAGCAGCGTAGGAGTAGGAATCTCTGGAAACACCATATATTTT. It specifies CASSVGVGISGNTIYF.

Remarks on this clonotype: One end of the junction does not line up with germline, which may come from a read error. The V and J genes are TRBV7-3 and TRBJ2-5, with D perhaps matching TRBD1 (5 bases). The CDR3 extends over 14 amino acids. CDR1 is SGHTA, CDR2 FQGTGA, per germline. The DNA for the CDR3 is TGCGCCAGCAGCCAAGATGGGGCAGGGGAGACCCAGTACTTC. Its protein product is CASSQDGAGETQYF. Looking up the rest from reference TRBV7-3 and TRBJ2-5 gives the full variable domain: GAGVSQTPSNKVTEKGKYVELRCDPISGHTALYWYRQSLGQGPEFLIYFQGTGAADDSGLPNDRFFAVRPEGSVSTLKIQRTERGDSAVYLCASSQDGAGETQYFGPGTRLLVL.

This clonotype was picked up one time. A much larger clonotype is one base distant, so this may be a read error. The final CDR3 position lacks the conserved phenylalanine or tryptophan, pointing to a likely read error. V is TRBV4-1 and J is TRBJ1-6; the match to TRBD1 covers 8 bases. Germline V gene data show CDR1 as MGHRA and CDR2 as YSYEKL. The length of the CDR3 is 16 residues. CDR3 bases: TGTGCCAGCAGCCAAGATAGGACAGGGTGGGATTCACCCCTCCACATT. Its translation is CASSQDRTGWDSPLHI.

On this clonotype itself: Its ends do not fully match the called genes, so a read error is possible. CDR3 amino acids: CAISEPGQYTEALF. The CDR3 DNA sequence: TGCGCCATCAGTGAGCCTGGACAGTACACTGAAGCTCTCTTT. V is TRBV10-2 and J is TRBJ1-1; possible D gene TRBD1, 6 bases. Germline CDR1 reads WSHSY; CDR2 reads SAAADI. The length of the CDR3 is 14 residues.

DNA for the CDR3: TGCAGCGTTGATTTCTGGGATTGGGGGAAGACCCAGTACTTC. It is translated as CSVDFWDWGKTQYF. This sequence joins TRBV29-1 and TRBJ2-5; the D call may be TRBD1 or TRBD2 (5 bases each). V was pared by 3 bases and J by 6 bases, with 17 bases between. CDR1 is SQVTM and CDR2 is ANQGSEA in the germline V gene. The CDR3 consists of 14 residues.

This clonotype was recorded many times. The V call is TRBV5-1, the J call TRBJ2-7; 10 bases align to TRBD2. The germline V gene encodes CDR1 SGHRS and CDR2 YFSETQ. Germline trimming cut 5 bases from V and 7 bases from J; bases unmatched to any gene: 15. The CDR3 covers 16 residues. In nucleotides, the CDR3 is TGCGCCAGCAGGGCCCCTCTAGCGGGAGTTCGAGGGGAGCAGTACTTC. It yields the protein CASRAPLAGVRGEQYF. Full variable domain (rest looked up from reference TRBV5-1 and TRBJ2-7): KAGVTQTPRYLIKTRGQQVTLSCSPISGHRSVSWYQQTPGQGLQFLFEYFSETQRNKGNFPGRFSGRQFSNSRSEMNVSTLELGDSALYLCASRAPLAGVRGEQYFGPGTRLTVT.

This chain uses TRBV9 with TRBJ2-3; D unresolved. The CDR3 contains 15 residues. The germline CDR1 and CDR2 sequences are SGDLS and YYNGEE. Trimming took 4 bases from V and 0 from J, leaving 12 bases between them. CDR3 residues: CASSPNAISTDTQYF. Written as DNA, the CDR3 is TGTGCCAGCAGCCCTAACGCGATTAGCACAGATACGCAGTATTTT. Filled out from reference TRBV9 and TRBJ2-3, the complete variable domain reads DSGVTQTPKHLITATGQRVTLRCSPRSGDLSVYWYQQSLDQGLQFLIQYYNGEERAKGNILERFSAQQFPDLHSELNLSSLELGDSALYFCASSPNAISTDTQYFGPGTRLTVL.

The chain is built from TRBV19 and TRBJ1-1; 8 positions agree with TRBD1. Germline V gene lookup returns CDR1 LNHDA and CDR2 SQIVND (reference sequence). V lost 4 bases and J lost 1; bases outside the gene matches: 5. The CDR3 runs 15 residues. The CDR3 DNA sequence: TGTGCCAGTAGTAGGACCGGGACAGGGAACACTGAAGCTTTCTTT. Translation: CASSRTGTGNTEAFF.

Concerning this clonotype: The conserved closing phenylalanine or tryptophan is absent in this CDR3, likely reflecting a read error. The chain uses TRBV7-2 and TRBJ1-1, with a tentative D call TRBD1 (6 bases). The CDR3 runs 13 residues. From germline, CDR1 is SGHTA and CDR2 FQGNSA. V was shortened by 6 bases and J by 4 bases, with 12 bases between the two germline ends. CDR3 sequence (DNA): TGTGCCAGCAGTACAACAGGGAGCACTGAAGCTTTCCTT. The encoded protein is CASSTTGSTEAFL.

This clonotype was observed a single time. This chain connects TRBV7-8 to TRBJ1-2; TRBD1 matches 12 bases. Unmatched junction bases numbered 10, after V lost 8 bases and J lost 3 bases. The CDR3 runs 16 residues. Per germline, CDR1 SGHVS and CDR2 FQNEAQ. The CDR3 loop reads CASLPAGTGGDYGYTF. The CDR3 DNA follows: TGTGCCAGCCTTCCCGCCGGGACAGGGGGCGACTATGGCTACACCTTC.

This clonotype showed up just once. The CDR3 protein is CSVGEAGEAFF. The CDR3 nucleotides read TGCAGCGTTGGGGAAGCTGGGGAAGCTTTCTTT. The chain is built from TRBV29-1 and TRBJ1-1; the D is unclear. The CDR3 spans 11 residues. Germline CDR1 reads SQVTM; CDR2 reads ANQGSEA. The ends were cut back, 4 bases at V and 8 bases at J, with 11 bases in the middle.

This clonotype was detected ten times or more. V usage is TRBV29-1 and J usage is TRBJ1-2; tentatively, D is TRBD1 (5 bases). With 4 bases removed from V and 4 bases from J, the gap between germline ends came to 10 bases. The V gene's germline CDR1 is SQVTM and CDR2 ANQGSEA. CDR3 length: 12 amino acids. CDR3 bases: TGCAGCGTTGGGGGAAGGGGCTATGGCTACACCTTC. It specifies CSVGGRGYGYTF.